Reported below is one T cell receptor (beta chain). The sample belongs to a study of OX40 agonist ivuxolimab in advanced cancers. Overall study context: The study gave patients intravenous ivuxolimab at 0.01 to 10 mg/kg every 2 weeks. Partial responses were seen in three patients, one with hepatocellular carcinoma and two with cutaneous melanoma.

The junction had 5 bases not matched to a gene; V was cut back by 4 bases and J by 9 bases. This CDR3 region has 14 residues. CDR1 is MDHEN and CDR2 is SYDVKM in the germline V gene. Here immunoSEQ multiplex PCR was the method, and the copy in TCRdb shows in-frame clones only, minus some. Of over 14,000 clones in the sample, 65% to 80% were seen once. The TCR originated in an adult with an advanced solid tumor such as melanoma, head and neck, liver or kidney cancer. Source: CD4+ or CD8+ T cells sorted from blood, taken in a trial of the OX40 agonist ivuxolimab. V and J are TRBV28 and TRBJ2-1; 11 nucleotides line up with TRBD2. For the CDR3, the DNA is TGTGCCAGCAGTTCTACTAGCGGGAGTAGTGAGCAGTTCTTC. Protein sequence: CASSSTSGSSEQFF.